This T cell receptor beta chain was documented in a study of shared T cell receptors in the human thymus. The repertoire was sequenced with immunoSEQ multiplex PCR; TCRdb's copy has only in-frame clones and lacks some. The table includes 550,000 to 800,000 clones, approximately 83% detected once. This clone has only one observation. This CDR3 spans 15 amino acids. CDR1 is SGHTS and CDR2 is YDEGEE in the germline V gene. V was shortened by 1 base and J by 1 base, with 9 bases between the two germline ends. The data were also submitted as part of a second study, on human thymus T cells. That study adds: Those donating were healthy Finnish infants in corrective surgery for congenital heart defects. Resections from corrective heart surgery provided thymus tissue. V and J genes seemed to be used with bias in thymic and blood repertoires. A high degree of thymic repertoire overlap among unrelated individuals was reported in related research.

Sample: thymocytes. This sequence originates from a girl less than two years old with a congenital heart defect. The rearrangement joins TRBV5-8 to TRBJ1-5; D gene uncertain. The CDR3 DNA reads TGTGCCAGCAGCTTGCAGACGGGGAGCAATCAGCCCCAGCATTTT. Its protein is CASSLQTGSNQPQHF.